Listed below are T cell receptor beta chains from one sample, sequenced in a study of shared T cell receptors in the human thymus. Sequencing used immunoSEQ multiplex PCR; TCRdb keeps in-frame clones, though not all of them. This table has some 700,000 clones, around 89% appearing once. Separately, the same data were catalogued under a study of human thymus T cells.

Sequencing was carried out using thymocytes. These receptors were obtained from a boy under two years old with a congenital heart defect. The conserved cysteine and the conserved F or W are not part of the CDR3 here. A D gene is named only where the DNA matches it firmly.

d_gene,v_gene,CDR3aa
NA,TRBV11-3,ASSHLVCYEQY
TRBD1,TRBV4-2,ASSRSGQGNQPQH
NA,TRBV27,ASSLSRGGQPQH
NA,TRBV7-9,ASSSLSWRIYGYT
TRBD2,TRBV7-9,ASSPGGRNEQY
NA,TRBV5-6,ASSSTVGADQLWGELF
TRBD2,TRBV5-4,ASSSMVLADSYNEQF
NA,TRBV6-5,ASLSTPGNTIY
NA,TRBV5-1,ASSFSRESHNEQF
NA,TRBV19,ASKPRLKRSSRTEAF
NA,TRBV7-9,ASSLHYPDITYEQY
TRBD2,TRBV12-5,ASGGLADSYNEQF
NA,TRBV6-1,ASRAGSREKLF
NA,TRBV19,ASSLLGQSEANTGELF
TRBD1,TRBV9,ASSPDREGDIQY
TRBD2,TRBV29-1,SVEAQTSGKGTDTQY
TRBD1,TRBV2,ASNIDRDSETQY
TRBD1,TRBV11-2,ASSLGQGMGELF
TRBD2,TRBV11-3,ASSLGTIPYEQY
NA,TRBV4-2,ASSSGDTQY
NA,TRBV18,ASSQADSYNEQF
TRBD2,TRBV7-6,ASSPSASGSQYEQY
NA,TRBV5-1,ASSRDGTVEQY
NA,TRBV19,ASSIRGRGPSYEQY
NA,TRBV27,ASSPAPTGAVTSIRVQY
NA,TRBV11-3,ASSLDPIPMNTEAF
TRBD2,TRBV15,ATSRDLAGTSYNEQF
TRBD2,TRBV27,ASSSRLAGRYEQY
NA,TRBV7-9,ASELRRGSWADTQY
NA,TRBV7-9,ASSPQGKGSQY
NA,TRBV2,ASRGLYLTTDTQY
NA,TRBV4-1,ASSQAPPTTYEQY
TRBD1,TRBV11-2,ASSIGQDNNSGNTIY
NA,TRBV6-1,ASSEQTYEQY
NA,TRBV6-1,ASSDGSLMNTEAF
NA,TRBV7-2,ASSLGRGSTEAF